This T cell receptor (beta chain) was sequenced in a study of cytomegalovirus exposure and HLA in healthy donors. Study-level findings and limits: The listing of 150 or so TCR beta chains classed them as cytomegalovirus-associated. Despite most TCR sequences being rare, some public TCRs occurred in many donors.

Concerning this clone: The antigen is undetermined.

The assay was immunoSEQ multiplex PCR, and TCRdb's table has in-frame clones only and misses some. The repertoire holds 220,000 or so clones, with about nine tenths as singletons. Per the germline V gene, CDR1 is KGHSH and CDR2 is LQKENI. Losses at the gene ends were 7 bases for V and 4 bases for J; bases not matched to a gene: 10. The CDR3 spans 15 residues. The chain is built from TRBV18 and TRBJ2-5; 9 nucleotides line up with TRBD2. The sample was PBMCs. The clonotype originates from a woman between 18 and 29 years old in good health and CMV-seropositive. CDR3 region: CASCQAGGPRETQYF. The CDR3 DNA reads as TGTGCCAGCTGTCAGGCGGGAGGGCCACGAGAGACCCAGTACTTC.